The present TCR beta chain was sequenced within a study of cytomegalovirus exposure and HLA in healthy donors. Findings and limits, study-wide: Cytomegalovirus association was listed for 170 or so TCR beta chains.

60 Vbeta and 13 Jbeta primers were used in PCR. In the authors' workflow: Roughly 10 million shared chains were among the about 80 million unique TCR beta chains that a later analysis counted. Sequencing was performed with immunoSEQ multiplex PCR; in TCRdb, only in-frame clones are kept and a portion is missing. The V and J calls and clone size were taken over from that table, and D and trimming were inferred from the DNA. The sample has some 180,000 clones; 84% are singletons. In regard to this clone: Its specificity is not known.

The receptor was derived from a girl between 2 and 10 years old in good health and CMV-seropositive. The sequenced material came from PBMCs.

The CDR3 DNA follows: TGTGCCAGCGGCAGGGACTTAATAGGGAATCAGCCCCAGCATTTT. Amino acids: CASGRDLIGNQPQHF. The rearrangement uses TRBV28 and TRBJ1-5, with D tentatively TRBD1 (5 bases). The CDR3 is 15 residues long. Trimming left V 8 bases short and J 4 bases short, with 18 bases between. CDR1 and CDR2 from the germline V gene are MDHEN and SYDVKM.